At least ten counts were recorded for the clone carrying this T cell receptor beta chain. The antigen is unknown. What was amplified from RNA transcripts were TCR beta CDR3 regions. RT-PCR in the first round (using the HTBI primer set) targeted the TCR CDR3. TCRdb passed the multiplex PCR reads through MiXCR, listing each CDR3 protein once. The sample holds about 360,000 distinct CDR3 sequences, approximately 13% seen once. Graves' hyperthyroidism showing no ophthalmopathy progression within 18 months was considered stable. Patients between 18 and 65 years old had hyperthyroidism, newly diagnosed and lasting under 2 months. Patients showing uncontrolled infection, other autoimmune disease, pregnancy or lactation were ineligible. The data were obtained in a study of T cells in Graves' hyperthyroidism and ophthalmopathy. General study points: The model foresaw ophthalmopathy a median roughly 6.3 months prior to onset.

CDR1 and CDR2 from the germline V gene are SGHTA and FQGNSA. V was pared by 1 base and J by 6 bases, with 2 bases of the junction left unmatched. CDR3 length: 15 residues. This chain connects TRBV7-2 to TRBJ2-4, with 11 bases fitting TRBD2. The clonotype originates from a woman aged 18-35 years with Graves' hyperthyroidism. Sequenced: blood. The CDR3 sequence: CASSLEGLAANIQYF. CDR3 DNA sequence: TGTGCCAGCAGCTTAGAGGGACTAGCGGCAAACATTCAGTACTTC.